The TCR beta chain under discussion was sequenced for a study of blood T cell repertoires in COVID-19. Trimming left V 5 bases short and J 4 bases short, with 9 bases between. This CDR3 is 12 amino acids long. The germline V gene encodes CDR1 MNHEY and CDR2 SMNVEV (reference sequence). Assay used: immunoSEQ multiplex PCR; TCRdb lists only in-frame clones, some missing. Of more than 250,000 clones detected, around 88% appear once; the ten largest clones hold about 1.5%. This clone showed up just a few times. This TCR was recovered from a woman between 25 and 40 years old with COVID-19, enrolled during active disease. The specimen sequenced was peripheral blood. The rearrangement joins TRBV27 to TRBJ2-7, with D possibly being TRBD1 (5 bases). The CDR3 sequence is CASSTQGYEQYF. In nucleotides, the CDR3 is TGTGCCAGCAGTACGCAGGGTTACGAGCAGTACTTC.